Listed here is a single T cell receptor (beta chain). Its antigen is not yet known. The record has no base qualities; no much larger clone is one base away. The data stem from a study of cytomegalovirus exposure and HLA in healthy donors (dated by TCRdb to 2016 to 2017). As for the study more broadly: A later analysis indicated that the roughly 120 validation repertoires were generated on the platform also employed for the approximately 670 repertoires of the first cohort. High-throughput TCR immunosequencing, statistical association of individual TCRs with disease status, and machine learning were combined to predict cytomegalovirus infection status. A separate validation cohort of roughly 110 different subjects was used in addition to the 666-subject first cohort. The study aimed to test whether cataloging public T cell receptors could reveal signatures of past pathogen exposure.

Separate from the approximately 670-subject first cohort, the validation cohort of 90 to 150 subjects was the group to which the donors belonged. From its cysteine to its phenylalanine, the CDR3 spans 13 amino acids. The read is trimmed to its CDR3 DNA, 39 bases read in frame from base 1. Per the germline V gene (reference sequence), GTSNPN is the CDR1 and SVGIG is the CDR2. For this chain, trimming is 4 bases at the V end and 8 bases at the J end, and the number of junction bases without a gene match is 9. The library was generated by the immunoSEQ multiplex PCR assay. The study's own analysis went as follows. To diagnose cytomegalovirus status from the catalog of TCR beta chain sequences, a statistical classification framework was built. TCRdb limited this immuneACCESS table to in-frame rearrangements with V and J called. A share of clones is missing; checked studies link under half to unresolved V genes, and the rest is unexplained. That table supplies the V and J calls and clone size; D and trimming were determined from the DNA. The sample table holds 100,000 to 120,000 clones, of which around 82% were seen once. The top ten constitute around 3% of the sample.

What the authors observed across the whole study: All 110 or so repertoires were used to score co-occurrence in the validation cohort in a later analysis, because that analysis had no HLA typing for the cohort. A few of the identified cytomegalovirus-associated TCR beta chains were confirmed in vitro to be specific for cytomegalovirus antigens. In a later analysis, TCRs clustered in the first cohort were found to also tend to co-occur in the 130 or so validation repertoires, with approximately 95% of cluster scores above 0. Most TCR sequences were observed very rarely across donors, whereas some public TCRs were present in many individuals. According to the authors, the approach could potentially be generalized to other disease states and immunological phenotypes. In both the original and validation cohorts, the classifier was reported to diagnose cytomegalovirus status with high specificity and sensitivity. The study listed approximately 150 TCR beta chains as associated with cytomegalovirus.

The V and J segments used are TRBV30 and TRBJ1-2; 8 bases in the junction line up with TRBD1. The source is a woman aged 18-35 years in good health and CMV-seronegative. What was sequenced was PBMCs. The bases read TGTGCCTGGACCCCCCAGGGGGCGAGGGGCTACACCTTC. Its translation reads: CAWTPQGARGYTF.